A single sample is the source of the 27 T cell receptor beta chains below, sequenced in a study of blood T cell repertoires in COVID-19 (dated by TCRdb to 2019 to 2021). The library was generated by the immunoSEQ multiplex PCR assay. TCRdb carries this immuneACCESS record with in-frame sequences only. Its versions omit some clonotypes, under half of them owing to an unresolved V gene in the studies checked, with the rest unexplained. For this sample there are 300,000 to 350,000 clones; about nine tenths appear just once. 3.9% of the sample is taken by the ten largest. The sample comprised peripheral blood. Every receptor here comes from a woman in her sixties or seventies with COVID-19, enrolled during active disease.

This clone was observed a single time. The V call is TRBV3-1 (or the pseudogene TRBV3-2), the J call TRBJ1-1; possibly TRBD1 for D (5 bases). The V gene lost 4 bases and the J gene lost 3 bases, with 18 bases spanning the gap. The CDR3 totals 16 residues. Germline V lookup: CDR1 LGHDT, CDR2 YNNKEL (reference sequence). CDR3 region: CASSPFRQFLDTEAFF. The CDR3 DNA is TGTGCCAGCAGCCCCTTCCGACAGTTTCTGGACACTGAAGCTTTCTTT.

The gene calls are TRBV28 and TRBJ1-1; D gene unclear. CDR1 and CDR2 (germline): MDHEN, SYDVKM. The germline V and J ends were trimmed by 11 bases and 11 bases, with 21 bases remaining between them. The CDR3 sequence is 12 residues long. The DNA for the CDR3 is TGTGCCGGTGGCGGGGTGGAGACGGTGGCTTTCTTT. This sequence encodes CAGGGVETVAFF.

The chain uses TRBV19 and TRBJ1-2, with 9 bases fitting TRBD1. CDR1 and CDR2 (germline): LNHDA, SQIVND (reference sequence). CDR3 length: 12 residues. Germline trimming cut 4 bases from V and 6 bases from J; bases unmatched to any gene: 0. The CDR3 coding sequence is TGTGCCAGTAGTAGGACAGGGGATGGCTACACCTTC. This translates into CASSRTGDGYTF.

This rearrangement joins TRBV7-8 to TRBJ2-7; TRBD1 matches at 8 bases. The germline V gene encodes CDR1 SGHVS and CDR2 FQNEAQ. V was clipped by 1 base and J by 3 bases; unmatched bases: 5. The CDR3 spans 15 residues. The DNA for the CDR3 is TGTGCCAGCAGCTTAGAAGGACAGGGTTTCTACGAGCAGTACTTC. It is translated as CASSLEGQGFYEQYF.

CDR3 nucleotide sequence: TGTGCCAGCAGTTTAAGGACAGCGACTGAAGCTTTCTTT. As protein: CASSLRTATEAFF. The chain couples TRBV12-3 or TRBV12-4 to TRBJ1-1; D may be TRBD1 (6 bases). This CDR3 is built from 13 residues. The V end was cut by 2 bases, the J end by 5 bases, with 9 bases between.

The genes are TRBV20-1 and TRBJ1-4; no clear D gene. The germline CDR1 and CDR2 sequences are DFQATT and SNEGSKA (reference sequence). The CDR3 is made up of 10 amino acids. Trimming took off 6 bases at V and 5 bases at J, with 4 bases between the two ends. This CDR3 is CSATNEKLFF. As DNA, the CDR3 is TGCAGTGCCACAAATGAAAAACTGTTTTTT.

This clone was observed a single time. The rearrangement uses TRBV7-9 and TRBJ2-1, with 13 bases identical to TRBD2. Germline V gene sequence: CDR1 SEHNR, CDR2 FQNEAQ (reference sequence). The ends lost 5 bases at V and 5 bases at J; junction bases unmatched: 6. The CDR3 is made up of 16 amino acids. In DNA, the CDR3 is TGTGCCAGCAGCCCGTCCGGGACTAGCGGGGACAATGAGCAGTTCTTC. Amino acids: CASSPSGTSGDNEQFF.

J is TRBJ1-2 and V is TRBV25-1, with TRBD1 matching over 8 bases. The V gene's germline CDR1 is MGHDK and CDR2 SYGVNS. The CDR3 is 17 residues long. J was trimmed by 4 bases and V by 1 base; bases with no gene match: 11. In DNA form, the CDR3 reads TGTGCCAGCAGTGAATCTGGCAGGGGGCGATGGGCCTATGGCTACACCTTC. Its protein is CASSESGRGRWAYGYTF.

V gene TRBV5-1 combines with J gene TRBJ1-1, with 7 positions matching TRBD1. The CDR3 is made up of 11 amino acids. CDR1 is SGHRS, CDR2 YFSETQ, per germline. V dropped 4 bases and J dropped 10; count of bases not matched to a gene: 4. CDR3 sequence (DNA): TGCGCCAGCAGCACTACAGGGGTAGCTTTCTTT. This translates into CASSTTGVAFF.

This rearrangement joins TRBV9 to TRBJ2-2; a possible D gene is TRBD1 (5 bases). CDR1 is SGDLS, CDR2 YYNGEE, per germline. Trimming took off 1 base at V and 0 bases at J, with 7 bases between the two ends. The CDR3 sequence is 15 residues long. CDR3 DNA: TGTGCCAGCAGCGTACAGGGTTCGAACACCGGGGAGCTGTTTTTT. Protein product: CASSVQGSNTGELFF.

This clone was found a few times. The chain links TRBV27 to TRBJ1-4, with unresolved D. From germline, CDR1 is MNHEY and CDR2 SMNVEV (reference sequence). V was cut by 5 bases and J by 7 bases, with 14 bases left in between. The CDR3 has 14 amino acids. The CDR3 protein is CASSARGGGEKLFF. The CDR3 DNA reads as TGTGCCAGCAGTGCCCGGGGTGGTGGTGAAAAACTGTTTTTT.

This clone showed up many times. The rearrangement uses TRBV7-2 and TRBJ2-7; D possibly corresponds to TRBD1 (5 bases). CDR1 SGHTA and CDR2 FQGNSA come from the germline V gene. With 3 bases removed from V and 0 bases from J, the gap between germline ends came to 9 bases. The CDR3 runs to 14 residues. Here the CDR3 DNA reads TGTGCCAGCAGCTTGCCGGACATCTCCTACGAGCAGTACTTC. Encoded protein: CASSLPDISYEQYF.

The J gene is TRBJ2-5, the V gene TRBV5-1; D is ambiguous. Germline loops: CDR1 SGHRS, CDR2 YFSETQ. This CDR3 spans 13 amino acids. The V end was cut by 4 bases, the J end by 4 bases, with 11 bases between. The CDR3 nucleotides are TGCGCCAGCAGCCCCTATGAGGCAGAGACCCAGTACTTC. It is translated as CASSPYEAETQYF.

The V call is TRBV19, the J call TRBJ1-5; TRBD1 matches 7 bases. Germline V gene sequence: CDR1 LNHDA, CDR2 SQIVND (reference sequence). V was pared by 5 bases and J by 3 bases, with 4 bases of the junction left unmatched. The length of the CDR3 is 14 residues. The DNA of the CDR3 is TGTGCCAGTAGTCTGACAGGGTACAATCAGCCCCAGCATTTT. Its protein product is CASSLTGYNQPQHF.

This clone was recorded once. V usage is TRBV9 and J usage is TRBJ2-3, with TRBD1 matching over 8 bases. The V gene end was trimmed by 3 bases and the J gene end by 4 bases; junction bases not matched to a gene: 7. This CDR3 region has 15 residues. CDR1 SGDLS and CDR2 YYNGEE come from the germline V gene. Here the CDR3 reads CASSGVGQGADTQYF. In DNA, the CDR3 is TGTGCCAGCAGCGGGGTCGGACAGGGAGCAGATACGCAGTATTTT.

Here the CDR3 DNA reads TGCGCCAGCAGCCAGATGACATGGGGGGGGAATTCACCCCTCCACTTT. This codes for CASSQMTWGGNSPLHF. This chain links TRBV4-1 with TRBJ1-6; a possible D gene is TRBD1 (5 bases). The CDR3 sequence is 16 residues long. V was trimmed by 3 bases and J by 7 bases, leaving 16 bases between them. Germline CDR1 and CDR2: MGHRA and YSYEKL.

The chain couples TRBV5-4 to TRBJ2-1, with TRBD2 identical over 14 bases. This CDR3 spans 15 amino acids. Germline CDR1 and CDR2: SGHNT and YYREEE (reference sequence). Trimming took 4 bases from V and 9 from J; bases not matched to a gene: 6. CDR3 amino acids: CASSPGLAGEREQFF. The DNA of the CDR3 is TGTGCCAGCAGCCCGGGACTAGCGGGGGAACGTGAGCAGTTCTTC.

This chain uses TRBV18 with TRBJ1-3; D possibly corresponds to TRBD1 (5 bases). Between the trimmed V and J ends, which lost 6 bases and 7 bases, there was a span of 16 bases. Germline-derived CDR1 and CDR2 are KGHSH and LQKENI. CDR3 length: 14 residues. The DNA of the CDR3 is TGTGCCAGCTCGCCCGGGACGGCGGGGAACACCATATATTTT. It codes for CASSPGTAGNTIYF.

V is TRBV5-1 and J is TRBJ1-2; D call uncertain. Between the trimmed V and J ends, which lost 4 bases and 1 base, there was a span of 11 bases. Germline CDR1 SGHRS, CDR2 YFSETQ. The CDR3 runs to 14 residues. The CDR3 loop is CASSPGRINYGYTF. The CDR3 bases are TGCGCCAGCAGCCCGGGTCGGATTAACTATGGCTACACCTTC.

The rearrangement links TRBV7-8 to TRBJ1-5; no definite D call. This CDR3 has 15 amino acids. V was shortened by 5 bases and J by 3 bases, with 14 bases between the two germline ends. Germline CDR1 SGHVS, CDR2 FQNEAQ. In DNA form, the CDR3 reads TGTGCCAGCAGCGACCGAGGCTATTCCAATCAGCCCCAGCATTTT. As protein: CASSDRGYSNQPQHF.

V and J are TRBV19 and TRBJ1-6; unclear D gene. CDR3 length equals 13 residues. V shed 4 bases and J shed 8 bases, with 9 bases lying between them. The germline gives CDR1 LNHDA, CDR2 SQIVND (reference sequence). In nucleotides, the CDR3 is TGTGCCAGTAGTACCTTGTTAGATTCACCCCTCCACTTT. This encodes CASSTLLDSPLHF.

CDR3 in DNA: TGTGCCAGCAGTCAATCGGGGACTAGGGGCTACACCTTC. Encoded protein: CASSQSGTRGYTF. This chain connects TRBV12-3 or TRBV12-4 to TRBJ1-2, with TRBD1 as a possible D gene (5 bases). V was shortened by 5 bases and J by 8 bases, with 15 bases between the two germline ends. The CDR3 is 13 residues long.

This clone was seen a handful of times. The chain employs TRBV6-5 and TRBJ1-1; the match to TRBD1 covers 7 bases. The CDR3 has 14 amino acids. The germline V gene encodes CDR1 MNHEY and CDR2 SVGAGI. The V segment lost 5 bases and the J segment 1 base; nucleotides outside the gene matches: 4. The CDR3 loop is CASSRQGQNTEAFF. The CDR3 bases are TGTGCCAGCAGTCGACAGGGACAGAACACTGAAGCTTTCTTT.

The chain links TRBV11-2 to TRBJ1-1; 8 nucleotides agree with TRBD1. J was trimmed by 1 base and V by 1 base; bases with no gene match: 2. The CDR3 length is 15 residues. Looked up from germline, CDR1 is SGHAT and CDR2 is FQNNGV. In DNA form, the CDR3 reads TGTGCCAGCAGCTTAGTGGGGACAGGGAACACTGAAGCTTTCTTT. Translating gives CASSLVGTGNTEAFF.

This sequence joins TRBV3-1 (or the pseudogene TRBV3-2) and TRBJ2-2, with D perhaps matching TRBD2 (6 bases). The germline gives CDR1 LGHDT, CDR2 YNNKEL (reference sequence). Trimming left V 2 bases short and J 3 bases short, with 22 bases between. The CDR3 consists of 19 residues. The chain's CDR3 is CASSQPAFRRATDTGELFF. CDR3 sequence (DNA): TGTGCCAGCAGCCAACCAGCTTTTCGGAGGGCTACAGACACCGGGGAGCTGTTTTTT.

The chain links TRBV9 to TRBJ1-2; TRBD1 might be the D (5 bases). The CDR3 is 12 amino acids. Germline CDR1 is SGDLS and CDR2 is YYNGEE. V was clipped by 4 bases and J by 5 bases, with 9 bases between them. CDR3 in amino acids: CASSRGGYGYTF. The CDR3 nucleotides are TGTGCCAGCAGCAGGGGTGGATATGGCTACACCTTC.

The chain joins TRBV3-1 (or the pseudogene TRBV3-2) to TRBJ2-1; the D gene is possibly TRBD2 (6 bases). Germline V lookup: CDR1 LGHDT, CDR2 YNNKEL (reference sequence). Between the trimmed V and J ends, which lost 4 bases and 6 bases, there was a span of 19 bases. The CDR3 sequence is 16 residues long. CDR3 amino acids: CASSPFPRGRSNEQFF. The CDR3 nucleotides read TGTGCCAGCAGCCCCTTTCCCCGGGGGAGGTCCAATGAGCAGTTCTTC.